In this sample, the clone carrying this T cell receptor (beta chain) is medium-sized (0.01 to 0.1%). Its antigen is as yet unknown. Germline V CDR1 and CDR2: MNHGY, SAAAGT. V dropped 0 bases and J dropped 5 bases, with 8 bases sitting between them. This CDR3 is built from 13 residues. Repertoires were generated with immunoSEQ multiplex PCR, while TCRdb's copy carries only in-frame clones and drops some. The table records fewer than 4,500 clones, roughly 17% of them present only once. This record comes from a study of sequential checkpoint blockade in melanoma. Across the study: Randomization was 1:1 between first-line nivolumab→ipilimumab and ipilimumab→nivolumab.

The treatment: randomized to nivolumab then ipilimumab (arm A) or the reverse (arm B). No patient had prior DNA-damaging chemotherapy. The study's findings and limits: T-cell fraction and clonality followed PD-L1 and CD8+ counts, not mutational load.

The receptor's source is a human donor with melanoma. Material: tumor tissue (inferred from file names), obtained from a patient given nivolumab and ipilimumab in sequence. The chain recombines TRBV6-8 with TRBJ2-7, with D maybe TRBD2 (6 bases). The DNA for the CDR3 is TGTGCCAGCAGTTACTCGACGGGAGACGAGCAGTACTTC. Protein sequence: CASSYSTGDEQYF.